The sequence of this T cell receptor (beta chain) was determined in a study of cytomegalovirus exposure and HLA in healthy donors. With 6 bases clipped from V and 6 bases from J, the junction kept 8 bases outside the gene matches. CDR1 and CDR2 (germline): PRHDT, FYEKMQ (reference sequence). CDR3 length: 15 residues. PCR amplification relied on 60 Vbeta primers (plus 13 Jbeta primers). The assay was immunoSEQ multiplex PCR, and TCRdb's table has in-frame clones only and misses some. The sample has under 200,000 clones; approximately 70% are singletons. The table lists this clone with a count of one. The antigen remains undetermined. Findings of the study overall: An analysis that was carried out later associated 15,000 to 20,000 TCR beta sequences with HLA alleles at 0.05 false discovery rate. Trimming of TCR beta V- and J-genes showed a link, identified in a later analysis, to a missense DCLRE1C variant. A previous analysis found most TCR beta V segments productive roughly 87% or roughly 30% of the time.

The TCR comes from a middle-aged woman in good health and CMV-seropositive. The chain employs TRBV13 and TRBJ2-2; 9 nucleotides line up with TRBD2. The sample comprised PBMCs. CDR3 sequence: CASRRRTSEAGELFF. The CDR3 DNA follows: TGTGCCAGCAGGAGAAGGACTAGCGAAGCCGGGGAGCTGTTTTTT.